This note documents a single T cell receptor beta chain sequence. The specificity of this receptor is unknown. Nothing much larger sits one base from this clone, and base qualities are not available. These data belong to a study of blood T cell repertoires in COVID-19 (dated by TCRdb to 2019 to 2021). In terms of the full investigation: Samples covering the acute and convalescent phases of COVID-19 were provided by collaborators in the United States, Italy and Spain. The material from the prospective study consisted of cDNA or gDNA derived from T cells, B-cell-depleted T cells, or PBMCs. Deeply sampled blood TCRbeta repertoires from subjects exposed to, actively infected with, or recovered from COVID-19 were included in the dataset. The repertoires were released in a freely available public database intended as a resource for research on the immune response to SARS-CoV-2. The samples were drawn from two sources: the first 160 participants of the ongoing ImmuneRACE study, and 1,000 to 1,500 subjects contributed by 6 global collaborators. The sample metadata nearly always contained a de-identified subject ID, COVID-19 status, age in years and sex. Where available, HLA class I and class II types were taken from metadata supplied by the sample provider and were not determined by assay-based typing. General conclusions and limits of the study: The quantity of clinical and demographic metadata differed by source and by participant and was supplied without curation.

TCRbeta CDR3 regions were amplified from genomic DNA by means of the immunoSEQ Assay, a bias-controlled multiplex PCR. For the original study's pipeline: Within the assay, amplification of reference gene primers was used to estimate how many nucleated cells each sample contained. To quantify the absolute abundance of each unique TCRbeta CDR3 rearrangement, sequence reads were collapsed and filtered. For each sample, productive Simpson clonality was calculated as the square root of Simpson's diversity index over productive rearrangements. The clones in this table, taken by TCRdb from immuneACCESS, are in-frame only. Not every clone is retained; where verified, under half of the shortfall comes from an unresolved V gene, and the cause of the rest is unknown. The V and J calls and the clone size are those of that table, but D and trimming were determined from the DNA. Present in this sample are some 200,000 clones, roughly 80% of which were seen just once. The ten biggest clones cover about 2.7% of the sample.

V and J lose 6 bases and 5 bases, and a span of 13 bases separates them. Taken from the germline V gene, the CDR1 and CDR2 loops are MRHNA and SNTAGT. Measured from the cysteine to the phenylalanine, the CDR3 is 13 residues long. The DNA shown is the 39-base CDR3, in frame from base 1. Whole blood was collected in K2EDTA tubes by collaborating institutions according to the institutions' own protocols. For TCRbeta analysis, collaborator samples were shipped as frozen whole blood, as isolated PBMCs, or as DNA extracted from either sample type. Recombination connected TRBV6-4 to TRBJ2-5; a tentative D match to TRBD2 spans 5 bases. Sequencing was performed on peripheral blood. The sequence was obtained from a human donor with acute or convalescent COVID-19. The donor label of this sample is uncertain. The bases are TGTGCCAGCAGCGCGGACTTGTGGGAGACCCAGTACTTC. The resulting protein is CASSADLWETQYF.